These 17 T cell receptor beta chains share one sample of origin, sequenced in a study of blood T cell repertoires in COVID-19 (dated by TCRdb to the early 2020s). The library was made by the immunoSEQ multiplex PCR assay. TCRdb holds this immuneACCESS table with in-frame rearrangements only. Some clones are missing; in checked studies, unresolved V genes explain under half, and the rest has no known cause. Within this sample are some 120,000 clones, with roughly four fifths of them counted one time only. Of the sample, 12% falls within the top ten clones. The material sequenced was peripheral blood. These TCRs come from a human donor in a cohort sampled during active COVID-19.

This clone was seen only once. The gene calls are TRBV4-1 and TRBJ2-5; D unclear. CDR3 length: 13 residues. Looked up from germline, CDR1 is MGHRA and CDR2 is YSYEKL. The V end was cut by 0 bases, the J end by 7 bases, with 9 bases between. The DNA of the CDR3 is TGCGCCAGCAGCCAAGATTTCGCCGGGACCCAGTACTTC. Translation gives CASSQDFAGTQYF.

CDR3 DNA sequence: TGTGCCAGCAGTCTCGTCCATAACGGGACTAGCGGGGGGAACACAGATACGCAGTATTTT. Protein: CASSLVHNGTSGGNTDTQYF. J is TRBJ2-3 and V is TRBV6-9; TRBD2 agrees at 15 bases. Germline CDR1 MNHGY, CDR2 SVAAGI. Germline trimming cut 5 bases from V and 2 bases from J; bases unmatched to any gene: 14. The CDR3 length is 20 residues.

J is TRBJ1-2 and V is TRBV28; D perhaps matches TRBD1 (5 bases). The CDR3 extends over 14 amino acids. Germline CDR1 MDHEN, CDR2 SYDVKM. The V end lost 1 base, the J end lost 2 bases, and 8 bases lay between the germline ends. This CDR3 is CASSLFGANYGYTF. The CDR3, as DNA: TGTGCCAGCAGTTTATTTGGGGCCAACTATGGCTACACCTTC.

The chain employs TRBV11-2 and TRBJ2-7; 9 positions agree with TRBD1. Trimming cost V 5 bases and J 5 bases; bases outside gene matches: 13. The CDR3 is 16 amino acids. Germline V CDR1 and CDR2: SGHAT, FQNNGV. The CDR3 loop reads CASSPGSGTGINEQYF. CDR3 DNA sequence: TGTGCCAGCAGCCCCGGATCGGGGACAGGGATAAACGAGCAGTACTTC.

The chain combines TRBV7-2 with TRBJ2-2; TRBD1 matches 9 bases. Trimming at V came to 1 base and at J to 10 bases, leaving 10 bases not matched to a gene. The germline V gene encodes CDR1 SGHTA and CDR2 FQGNSA. The CDR3 has 16 amino acids. CDR3 in amino acids: CASSLGGGTGSLELFF. The DNA for the CDR3 is TGTGCCAGCAGCTTAGGGGGTGGGACAGGGTCATTGGAGCTGTTTTTT.

The genes are TRBV5-8 and TRBJ1-4; weak D call: TRBD1 (6 bases). The V end was cut by 5 bases, the J end by 7 bases, with 18 bases between. Germline lookup yields CDR1 SGHTS and CDR2 YDEGEE. CDR3 length equals 15 residues. In DNA, the CDR3 is TGTGCCAGCAGTACCTCGGGCGGGGGCAGTGAAAAACTGTTTTTT. Its protein is CASSTSGGGSEKLFF.

For the CDR3, the DNA is TGTGCCAGCAGTTCTTGGACAGGCCCCTACGAGCAGTACTTC. It is translated as CASSSWTGPYEQYF. The gene calls are TRBV6-2 or TRBV6-3 and TRBJ2-7; 7 bases match TRBD1. V dropped 4 bases and J dropped 2; count of bases not matched to a gene: 5. The germline CDR1 and CDR2 sequences are MNHEY and SVGEGT. This CDR3 has 14 amino acids.

The V gene is TRBV4-1, the J gene TRBJ1-6; 10 bases align to TRBD1. The CDR3 runs 15 residues. V dropped 4 bases and J dropped 5; count of bases not matched to a gene: 2. CDR1 is MGHRA and CDR2 is YSYEKL in the germline V gene. DNA of the CDR3: TGCGCCAGCAGCCGGACAGGGGGTAATAATTCACCCCTCCACTTT. Protein product: CASSRTGGNNSPLHF.

The chain employs TRBV19 and TRBJ1-6; D is uncertain. In germline, CDR1 is LNHDA, CDR2 SQIVND (reference sequence). V lost 0 bases and J 5 bases, leaving 5 bases between the germline ends. The CDR3 consists of 14 residues. CDR3 sequence: CASSIDRNNSPLHF. CDR3 sequence (DNA): TGTGCCAGTAGTATAGACAGAAATAATTCACCCCTCCACTTT.

The V call is TRBV6-1, the J call TRBJ1-6, with a possible D match to TRBD1 (5 bases). This CDR3 spans 16 amino acids. CDR1 and CDR2 (germline): MNHNS, SASEGT. The V end was cut by 2 bases, the J end by 5 bases, with 13 bases between. CDR3 nucleotide sequence: TGTGCCAGCAGTGAAAGACCCGGGGGGGATAATTCACCCCTCCACTTT. This encodes CASSERPGGDNSPLHF.

J is TRBJ1-2 and V is TRBV6-5; 7 bases agree with TRBD1. The CDR3 consists of 14 residues. The V and J ends lost 4 bases and 6 bases, in that order; junction bases with no gene match: 8. CDR1 MNHEY and CDR2 SVGAGI come from the germline V gene. CDR3 DNA sequence: TGTGCCAGCAGTTTGTCAGGGGGGCTTGATGGCTACACCTTC. This sequence encodes CASSLSGGLDGYTF.

This chain links TRBV4-1 with TRBJ2-7, with 9 bases identical to TRBD1. Germline V gene lookup returns CDR1 MGHRA and CDR2 YSYEKL. With V trimmed by 4 bases and J by 3 bases, 10 bases remained unmatched. CDR3 length equals 16 residues. In DNA form, the CDR3 reads TGCGCCAGCAGCCGGGATAGACCGGGACAGGGCTACGAGCAGTACTTC. Its translation: CASSRDRPGQGYEQYF.

CDR3 DNA: TGTGCCAGCAGCGTAGAATCTAGCTGGAACACCGGGGAGCTGTTTTTT. Translation: CASSVESSWNTGELFF. This chain joins TRBV9 and TRBJ2-2; maybe TRBD2 (5 bases). Deletions cut 0 bases from V and 1 base from J, with 10 bases between. Germline CDR1 SGDLS, CDR2 YYNGEE. The CDR3 contains 16 residues.

The chain employs TRBV19 and TRBJ2-3; 9 bases line up with TRBD2. CDR3 length equals 17 residues. CDR1 and CDR2 from the germline V gene are LNHDA and SQIVND (reference sequence). With V trimmed by 1 base and J by 4 bases, 9 bases remained unmatched. CDR3: CASSIGWVSGGADTQYF. DNA of the CDR3: TGTGCCAGTAGTATAGGTTGGGTTAGCGGGGGTGCAGATACGCAGTATTTT.

The DNA for the CDR3 is TGTGCCAGCAGCTTTCAGACAGGGCTGCACTACGAGCAGTACTTC. This gives the protein CASSFQTGLHYEQYF. The V and J genes are TRBV7-2 and TRBJ2-7; 7 nucleotides agree with TRBD1. Germline assignment: CDR1 SGHTA and CDR2 FQGNSA. The J segment lost 3 bases and the V segment lost 3 bases, leaving 8 bases of the junction unmatched. CDR3 size: 15 residues.

This chain joins TRBV5-8 and TRBJ2-2, with TRBD1 matching over 9 bases. This CDR3 contains 16 residues. V lost 4 bases to trimming and J lost 6 bases; unmatched junction nucleotides: 10. Germline-derived CDR1 and CDR2 are SGHTS and YDEGEE. CDR3 nucleotides: TGTGCCAGCAGCCTCTGGACAGGGGTCCTTTCCGGGGAGCTGTTTTTT. Encoded protein: CASSLWTGVLSGELFF.

The chain employs TRBV5-1 and TRBJ2-3; the match to TRBD2 covers 8 bases. The germline V gene encodes CDR1 SGHRS and CDR2 YFSETQ. With 3 bases clipped from V and 2 bases from J, the junction kept 8 bases outside the gene matches. The CDR3 has 16 residues. The CDR3 DNA reads TGCGCCAGCAGCTCCTCGACTAGCGCCAACACAGATACGCAGTATTTT. Its protein product is CASSSSTSANTDTQYF.